One sample yielded the 11 T cell receptor beta chains listed below, sequenced in a study of graft-versus-host responses after intestinal transplantation (dated by TCRdb to the early 2020s). The antigens of these receptors remain unknown. The time point label here, explained by the study, means: cells obtained before transplantation from donor or recipient. The library was obtained by the immunoSEQ multiplex PCR assay. This immuneACCESS table, as held by TCRdb, lists in-frame sequences with V and J called but not all clones. Of the missing ones, under half trace to an unresolved V gene in checked studies; the others have no known cause. Recorded for this sample are some 130,000 clones; approximately 92% of them occurred a single time. The top ten clonotypes cover about 0.16% of the sample. The sample in question was unstimulated CD4+ T cells sorted from spleen or lymph node cells, obtained before intestinal transplant. These receptors were taken from a human donor who received an intestinal transplant.

The J gene is TRBJ2-1, the V gene TRBV29-1; tentative D call: TRBD1 (6 bases). Germline assignment: CDR1 SQVTM and CDR2 ANQGSEA. The CDR3 runs to 12 residues. With 4 bases removed from V and 7 bases from J, the gap between germline ends came to 11 bases. In DNA form, the CDR3 reads TGCAGCGTTGCACAGGGTTCGAATGAGCAGTTCTTC. Translating gives CSVAQGSNEQFF.

This clone appeared a few times. V is TRBV5-4 and J is TRBJ1-6; perhaps TRBD1 as D (5 bases). V was shortened by 0 bases and J by 10 bases, with 17 bases between the two germline ends. CDR1 is SGHNT, CDR2 YYREEE, per germline (reference sequence). CDR3 size: 16 residues. The chain's CDR3 is CASSLGTHGLVSPLHF. CDR3 DNA: TGTGCCAGCAGCTTGGGGACACACGGCCTAGTCTCACCCCTCCACTTT.

As DNA, the CDR3 is TGTGCCAGTAGTATGACGGGACTAGGGGGCCTCGGAAACACCATATATTTT. Its protein product is CASSMTGLGGLGNTIYF. V usage is TRBV19 and J usage is TRBJ1-3; TRBD1 agrees at 7 bases. Looked up from germline, CDR1 is LNHDA and CDR2 is SQIVND (reference sequence). The CDR3 is made up of 17 amino acids. Trimming took 3 bases from V and 4 from J; bases not matched to a gene: 12. Supplemented by reference TRBV19 and TRBJ1-3, the full variable domain reads DGGITQSPKYLFRKEGQNVTLSCEQNLNHDAMYWYRQDPGQGLRLIYYSQIVNDFQKGDIAEGYSVSREKKESFPLTVTSAQKNPTAFYLCASSMTGLGGLGNTIYFGEGSWLTVV.

The chain employs TRBV27 and TRBJ2-5, with D perhaps TRBD1 or TRBD2 (6 bases each). Trimming cost V 6 bases and J 4 bases, with 12 bases left between them. The germline V gene encodes CDR1 MNHEY and CDR2 SMNVEV (reference sequence). The CDR3 totals 13 residues. The DNA for the CDR3 is TGTGCCAGCAGCCGGGGGCATCGAGAGACCCAGTACTTC. Amino acids: CASSRGHRETQYF.

The J gene is TRBJ2-5, the V gene TRBV7-2; TRBD2 aligns across 7 bases. The end of the DNA aligns better with TRBJ2-7, so the J call may be wrong. Germline-derived CDR1 and CDR2 are SGHTA and FQGNSA. The CDR3 totals 14 residues. CDR3 DNA sequence: TGTGCCAGCACCGCCCTCACGGGGGGTTACGAGCAGTACTTC. This translates into CASTALTGGYEQYF.

This sequence joins TRBV5-1 and TRBJ2-1; D gene unclear. The CDR3 extends over 14 amino acids. The V end was cut by 2 bases, the J end by 8 bases, with 14 bases between. Germline-derived CDR1 and CDR2 are SGHRS and YFSETQ. The CDR3 reads CASSFENLVDEQFF. Here the CDR3 DNA reads TGCGCCAGCAGCTTTGAGAATCTCGTCGATGAGCAGTTCTTC.

The V call is TRBV6-4, the J call TRBJ1-6, with 7 positions matching TRBD1. There are 15 residues in the CDR3. Germline V lookup: CDR1 MRHNA, CDR2 SNTAGT. J was trimmed by 2 bases and V by 6 bases; bases with no gene match: 4. The CDR3 coding sequence is TGTGCCAGCAGAGAAACAGGGGCCTATAATTCACCCCTCCACTTT. It encodes CASRETGAYNSPLHF.

This clone was seen once. The chain has TRBV18 and TRBJ2-1, with 8 bases that match TRBD2. The CDR3 contains 17 residues. From germline, CDR1 is KGHSH and CDR2 LQKENI. J gave up 0 bases and V 3 bases, and 7 bases lay outside the gene matches. The CDR3 loop is CASSPGGGSSSYNEQFF. The DNA for the CDR3 is TGTGCCAGCTCACCGGGCGGGGGGTCGAGCTCCTACAATGAGCAGTTCTTC.

The rearrangement joins TRBV5-6 to TRBJ1-2; no clear D. The V and J ends lost 0 bases and 6 bases respectively, with 6 bases between them. CDR1 is SGHDT, CDR2 YYEEEE, per germline. This CDR3 region has 12 residues. CDR3 region: CASSLGINGYTF. The CDR3 DNA sequence: TGTGCCAGCAGCTTGGGGATAAATGGCTACACCTTC.

This chain links TRBV9 with TRBJ2-1, with 12 bases fitting TRBD2. The V gene end was trimmed by 6 bases and the J gene end by 3 bases; junction bases not matched to a gene: 4. Per germline, CDR1 SGDLS and CDR2 YYNGEE. The CDR3 length is 15 residues. The CDR3 bases are TGTGCCAGCACGAGGACTAGCGGGAACTACAATGAGCAGTTCTTC. It yields the protein CASTRTSGNYNEQFF.

The V call is TRBV18, the J call TRBJ1-2, with D maybe TRBD1 (5 bases). The CDR3 length is 18 residues. Trimming pared 5 bases from V and 0 bases from J, leaving 22 bases between. Germline V gene data show CDR1 as KGHSH and CDR2 as LQKENI. CDR3 nucleotides: TGTGCCAGCTCATTTCTTTCCGGGACGGAAGGAGCTAACTATGGCTACACCTTC. Its translation: CASSFLSGTEGANYGYTF.